One sample yielded the 5 T cell receptor beta chains listed below, sequenced in a study of T cell repertoires in cytomegalovirus infection. TCRdb re-analysed the reads in MiXCR, keeping a single row per CDR3 protein. Among approximately 100,000 distinct CDR3 sequences listed, less than 55% were seen once. For these TCRs, the target antigens are not known. The sequenced sample was CD8+ T cells from cultured PBMCs, obtained from culture after CMV antigen stimulation. Receptors originate from a human donor in good health (CMV status not recorded). Some clones in this sample may be carry-over from other donors' samples.

This clonotype was counted only a few times. The J gene is TRBJ2-6, the V gene TRBV11-2, with no clear D. Trimming stripped 2 bases from V and 3 bases from J, with 8 bases between. This CDR3 contains 15 residues. Germline lookup yields CDR1 SGHAT and CDR2 FQNNGV. The CDR3, as DNA: TGTGCCAGCAGCTTATATGGGGTTGGGGCCAACGTCCTGACTTTC. This translates into CASSLYGVGANVLTF.

This clonotype was picked up a small number of times. V and J are TRBV2 and TRBJ1-3; D gene uncertain. The CDR3 extends over 16 amino acids. The V end was cut by 5 bases, the J end by 0 bases, with 14 bases between. CDR1 and CDR2 (germline): SNHLY, FYNNEI. The CDR3 nucleotides are TGTGCCAGCAGTTGGGCCACTCCCACCTCTGGAAACACCATATATTTT. This codes for CASSWATPTSGNTIYF.

The V call is TRBV15, the J call TRBJ1-2; the D is unclear. CDR1 and CDR2 (germline): LNHNV, YYDKDF (reference sequence). This CDR3 spans 14 amino acids. Trimming left V 3 bases short and J 0 bases short, with 8 bases between. Here the CDR3 reads CATSSLLANYGYTF. CDR3 bases: TGTGCCACCAGCAGCCTGCTAGCTAACTATGGCTACACCTTC.

V usage is TRBV28 and J usage is TRBJ2-5; TRBD2 might be the D (6 bases). CDR1 MDHEN and CDR2 SYDVKM come from the germline V gene. The CDR3 spans 15 residues. V was trimmed by 5 bases and J by 5 bases, leaving 18 bases between them. The CDR3 region is CASSPPGRTIETQYF. The DNA for the CDR3 is TGTGCCAGCAGTCCTCCGGGACGGACTATCGAGACCCAGTACTTC.

The CDR3: CASSPPGVNEQYF. The CDR3 DNA reads as TGTGCCAGCAGCCCCCCCGGAGTCAACGAGCAGTACTTC. V usage is TRBV7-2 and J usage is TRBJ2-7; D gene uncertain. Trimming cost V 5 bases and J 5 bases, with 13 bases left between them. Germline-derived CDR1 and CDR2 are SGHTA and FQGNSA. The CDR3 runs to 13 residues.